This TCR beta chain derives from a study of chemoradiotherapy in HPV16-positive cancers. Samples were taken several times over chemoradiotherapy. From germline, CDR1 is MGHRA and CDR2 YSYEKL. The CDR3 has 14 residues. V was clipped by 1 base and J by 5 bases, with 11 bases between them. Here immunoSEQ multiplex PCR was the method, and the copy in TCRdb shows in-frame clones only, minus some. The repertoire holds roughly 20,000 clones, 75% to 90% seen once, with approximately 3.5% in the top ten. For this clone: Its cognate antigen is unknown.

Study findings and constraints: The functional HPV-specific definition rests on just a couple of HPV16-positive patients. Candidate HPV-specific clones and E7-related TCR motifs grew in tumor during treatment.

This clonotype was obtained from a human donor with HPV-associated anogenital cancer. The chain is built from TRBV4-1 and TRBJ2-5; possible D gene TRBD1, 5 bases. Specimen: blood, collected from a patient who underwent chemoradiotherapy. CDR3 coding DNA: TGCGCCAGCAGCCAAGGGTCAGGGTGGGAGACCCAGTACTTC. Its translation is CASSQGSGWETQYF.